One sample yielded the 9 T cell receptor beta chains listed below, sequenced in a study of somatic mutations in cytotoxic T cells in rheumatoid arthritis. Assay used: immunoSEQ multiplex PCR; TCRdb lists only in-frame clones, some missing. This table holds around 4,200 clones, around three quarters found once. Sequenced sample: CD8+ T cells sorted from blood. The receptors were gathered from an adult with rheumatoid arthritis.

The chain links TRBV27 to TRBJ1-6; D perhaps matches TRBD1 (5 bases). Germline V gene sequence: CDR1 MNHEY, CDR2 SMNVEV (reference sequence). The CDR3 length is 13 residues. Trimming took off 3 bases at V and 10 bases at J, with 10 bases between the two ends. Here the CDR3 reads CASSLGGGSPLHF. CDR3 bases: TGTGCCAGCAGTTTGGGGGGTGGATCACCCCTCCACTTT.

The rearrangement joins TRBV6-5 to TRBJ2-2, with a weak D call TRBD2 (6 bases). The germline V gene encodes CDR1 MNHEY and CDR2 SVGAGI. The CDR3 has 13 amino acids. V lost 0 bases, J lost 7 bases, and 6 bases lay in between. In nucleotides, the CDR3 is TGTGCCAGCAGTTACTCGGAGGGCGGGGAGCTGTTTTTT. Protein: CASSYSEGGELFF.

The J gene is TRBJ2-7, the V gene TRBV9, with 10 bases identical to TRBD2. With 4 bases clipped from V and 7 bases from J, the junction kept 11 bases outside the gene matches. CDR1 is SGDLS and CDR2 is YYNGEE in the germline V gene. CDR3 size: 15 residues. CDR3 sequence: CASSPQAGGPLEQYF. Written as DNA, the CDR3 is TGTGCCAGCAGCCCGCAAGCGGGGGGGCCTTTAGAGCAGTACTTC.

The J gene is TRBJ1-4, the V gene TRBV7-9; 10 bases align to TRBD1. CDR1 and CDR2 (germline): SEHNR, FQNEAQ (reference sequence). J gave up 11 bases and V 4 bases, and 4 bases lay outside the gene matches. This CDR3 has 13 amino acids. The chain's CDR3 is CASSSGTGEKLFF. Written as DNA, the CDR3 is TGTGCCAGCAGCTCGGGGACAGGGGAGAAACTGTTTTTT.

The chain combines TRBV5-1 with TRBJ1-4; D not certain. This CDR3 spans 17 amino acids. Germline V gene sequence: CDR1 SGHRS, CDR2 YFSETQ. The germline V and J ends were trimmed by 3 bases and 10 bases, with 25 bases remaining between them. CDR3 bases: TGCGCCAGCAGCTACCGGACGGCCCTGGAAGATCTTGGAAAACTGTTTTTT. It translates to CASSYRTALEDLGKLFF.

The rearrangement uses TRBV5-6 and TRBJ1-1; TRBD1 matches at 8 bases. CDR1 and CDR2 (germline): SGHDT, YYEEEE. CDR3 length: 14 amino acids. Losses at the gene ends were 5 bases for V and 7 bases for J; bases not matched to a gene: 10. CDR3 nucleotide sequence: TGTGCCAGCAGTCCCGGACAGGGTGTGGTTGAAGCTTTCTTT. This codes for CASSPGQGVVEAFF.

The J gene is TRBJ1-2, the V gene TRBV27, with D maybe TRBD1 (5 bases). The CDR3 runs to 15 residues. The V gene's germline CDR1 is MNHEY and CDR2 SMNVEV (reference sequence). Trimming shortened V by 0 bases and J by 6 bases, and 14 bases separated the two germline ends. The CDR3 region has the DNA TGTGCCAGCAGTTTATCGCCACCTCAGGGACATGGCTACACCTTC. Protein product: CASSLSPPQGHGYTF.

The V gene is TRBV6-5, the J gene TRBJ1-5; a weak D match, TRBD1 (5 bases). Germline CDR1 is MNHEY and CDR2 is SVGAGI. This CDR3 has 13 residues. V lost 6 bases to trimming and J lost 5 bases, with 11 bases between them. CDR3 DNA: TGTGCCAGCAGCTGGGGAGGGGATCAGCCCCAGCATTTT. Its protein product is CASSWGGDQPQHF.

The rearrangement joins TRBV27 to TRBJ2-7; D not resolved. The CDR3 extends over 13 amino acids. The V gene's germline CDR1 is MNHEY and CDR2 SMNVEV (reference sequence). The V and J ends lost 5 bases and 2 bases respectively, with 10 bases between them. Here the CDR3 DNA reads TGTGCCAGCAGTCCCGGACGTCCCTACGAGCAGTACTTC. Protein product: CASSPGRPYEQYF.